These 16 T cell receptor beta chains were sequenced from one sample in a study of blood T cell repertoires in COVID-19. Produced via immunoSEQ multiplex PCR; TCRdb's table is partial and in-frame only. Among around 140,000 clones listed, approximately 87% were seen once. Source material: peripheral blood. All receptors come from a man aged 70-80 years with active COVID-19.

The chain recombines TRBV7-2 with TRBJ2-7; the match to TRBD2 covers 11 bases. The V gene end was trimmed by 2 bases and the J gene end by 3 bases; junction bases not matched to a gene: 6. Germline V gene data show CDR1 as SGHTA and CDR2 as FQGNSA. The CDR3 is 16 residues long. CDR3 region: CASSLTTSGGYYEQYF. The CDR3 nucleotides read TGTGCCAGCAGCTTAACCACTAGCGGGGGATACTACGAGCAGTACTTC.

This chain links TRBV4-2 with TRBJ2-5; 10 nucleotides match TRBD2. Germline V gene sequence: CDR1 LGHNA, CDR2 YNFKEQ. The V and J ends lost 4 bases and 4 bases, in that order; junction bases with no gene match: 6. The CDR3 totals 15 residues. The CDR3 is CASSRKAGGAETQYF. The CDR3 nucleotides read TGTGCCAGCAGCCGTAAAGCGGGAGGGGCAGAGACCCAGTACTTC.

The V gene is TRBV11-2, the J gene TRBJ1-2; D not resolved. CDR3 size: 14 residues. Germline V CDR1 and CDR2: SGHAT, FQNNGV. Trimming pared 1 base from V and 2 bases from J, leaving 8 bases between. The CDR3 sequence: CASSLGQANYGYTF. The CDR3 nucleotides are TGTGCCAGCAGCTTAGGTCAGGCAAACTATGGCTACACCTTC. The entire variable domain, with the rest obtained from reference TRBV11-2 and TRBJ1-2, is as follows: EAGVAQSPRYKIIEKRQSVAFWCNPISGHATLYWYQQILGQGPKLLIQFQNNGVVDDSQLPKDRFSAERLKGVDSTLKIQPAKLEDSAVYLCASSLGQANYGYTFGSGTRLTVV.

V gene TRBV11-2 combines with J gene TRBJ2-6; 9 nucleotides match TRBD1. This CDR3 has 16 amino acids. Germline V gene data show CDR1 as SGHAT and CDR2 as FQNNGV. Losses at the gene ends were 5 bases for V and 2 bases for J; bases not matched to a gene: 4. The CDR3 spells CASSEYRGPGANVLTF. The DNA for the CDR3 is TGTGCCAGCAGCGAGTACAGGGGGCCTGGGGCCAACGTCCTGACTTTC.

The chain uses TRBV19 and TRBJ1-1, with D maybe TRBD1 (5 bases). Germline values: CDR1 LNHDA, CDR2 SQIVND (reference sequence). The CDR3 runs to 15 residues. V was clipped by 8 bases and J by 4 bases, with 20 bases between them. The DNA for the CDR3 is TGTGCCAGTGGCGTAACCGGGGGGGGTCGCACTGAAGCTTTCTTT. Protein sequence: CASGVTGGGRTEAFF.

This chain links TRBV4-3 with TRBJ2-1, with 7 bases aligning to TRBD2. The V and J ends lost 1 base and 4 bases, in that order; junction bases with no gene match: 10. Germline CDR1 and CDR2: LGHNA and YSLEER. The CDR3 totals 17 residues. CDR3 nucleotides: TGCGCCAGCAGCCAAGCCTGGGGGAGGGCAACTTACAATGAGCAGTTCTTC. The encoded protein is CASSQAWGRATYNEQFF.

The sample holds a few counts of this clone. The chain joins TRBV11-2 to TRBJ1-4; D remains unclear. V was pared by 0 bases and J by 5 bases, with 10 bases between. The CDR3 has 15 residues. Germline CDR1 is SGHAT and CDR2 is FQNNGV. The CDR3 protein is CASSLEQMPNEKLFF. As DNA, the CDR3 is TGTGCCAGCAGCTTAGAACAGATGCCGAATGAAAAACTGTTTTTT. Full variable domain (outside the CDR3, taken from reference TRBV11-2 and TRBJ1-4): EAGVAQSPRYKIIEKRQSVAFWCNPISGHATLYWYQQILGQGPKLLIQFQNNGVVDDSQLPKDRFSAERLKGVDSTLKIQPAKLEDSAVYLCASSLEQMPNEKLFFGSGTQLSVL.

The chain employs TRBV18 and TRBJ1-1; TRBD1 matches at 10 bases. The J segment lost 2 bases and the V segment lost 3 bases, leaving 3 bases of the junction unmatched. The germline gives CDR1 KGHSH, CDR2 LQKENI. CDR3 length equals 15 residues. CDR3 amino acids: CASSPSTGGNTEAFF. The CDR3 nucleotides read TGTGCCAGCTCACCCTCGACAGGGGGCAACACTGAAGCTTTCTTT.

J is TRBJ2-1 and V is TRBV19; D might be TRBD1 (5 bases). The germline V gene has CDR1 LNHDA and CDR2 SQIVND (reference sequence). This CDR3 comprises 14 residues. V gave up 7 bases and J gave up 0 bases, with 10 bases separating them. The CDR3 here is CASNPGLSYNEQFF. CDR3 coding DNA: TGTGCCAGTAATCCAGGGCTCTCCTACAATGAGCAGTTCTTC.

The chain uses TRBV7-9 and TRBJ2-5, with 10 bases lining up with TRBD2. Unmatched junction bases numbered 12, after V lost 5 bases and J lost 3 bases. Germline V gene data show CDR1 as SEHNR and CDR2 as FQNEAQ (reference sequence). The length of the CDR3 is 17 residues. The CDR3 DNA is TGTGCCAGCAGCCTGTACGGACTAGCGGACCGTAAAGAGACCCAGTACTTC. Translation gives CASSLYGLADRKETQYF.

The chain carries TRBV7-3 and TRBJ2-1; tentatively, D is TRBD2 (5 bases). V lost 4 bases and J lost 0, with 13 bases in between. CDR3 length: 16 amino acids. Germline V gives CDR1 SGHTA, CDR2 FQGTGA. The CDR3 sequence is CASSSRAESSYNEQFF. The CDR3 DNA sequence: TGTGCCAGCAGCTCTAGAGCGGAGAGCTCCTACAATGAGCAGTTCTTC.

J is TRBJ2-1 and V is TRBV7-3; 10 bases map to TRBD1. J gave up 6 bases and V 5 bases, and 10 bases lay outside the gene matches. Germline-derived CDR1 and CDR2 are SGHTA and FQGTGA. The CDR3 has 16 amino acids. Here the CDR3 reads CASSKTRDRGSNEQFF. In DNA, the CDR3 is TGTGCCAGCAGCAAAACCCGGGACAGGGGATCCAATGAGCAGTTCTTC.

V usage is TRBV13 and J usage is TRBJ1-2, with TRBD1 matching over 7 bases. CDR3 length: 16 residues. Germline loops: CDR1 PRHDT, CDR2 FYEKMQ (reference sequence). J was trimmed by 4 bases and V by 5 bases; bases with no gene match: 13. CDR3 nucleotide sequence: TGTGCCAGCAGCCAACAGGGGACCACGACTAGCTATGGCTACACCTTC. Amino acids: CASSQQGTTTSYGYTF.

This clone was seen a few times. The chain combines TRBV12-3 or TRBV12-4 with TRBJ1-1, with D maybe TRBD1 (5 bases). CDR3 size: 11 residues. V was pared by 8 bases and J by 6 bases, with 10 bases between. The DNA for the CDR3 is TGTGCCAGCTACCAGGGCCCTGAAGCTTTCTTT. The encoded protein is CASYQGPEAFF.

The genes are TRBV6-4 and TRBJ2-1; a possible D gene is TRBD2 (5 bases). CDR1 is MRHNA and CDR2 is SNTAGT in the germline V gene. V was pared by 3 bases and J by 2 bases, with 11 bases between. The length of the CDR3 is 15 residues. As DNA, the CDR3 is TGTGCCAGCAGTGATGGGTGGGGAGCCTACAATGAGCAGTTCTTC. Translating gives CASSDGWGAYNEQFF.

V gene TRBV20-1 combines with J gene TRBJ2-7; D is uncertain. The germline V and J ends were trimmed by 0 bases and 5 bases, with 2 bases remaining between them. The CDR3 has 10 residues. Germline V lookup: CDR1 DFQATT, CDR2 SNEGSKA (reference sequence). This CDR3 reads CSARDNEQYF. The CDR3, as DNA: TGCAGTGCTAGAGATAACGAGCAGTACTTC.